This TCR beta chain stems from a study of OX40 agonist ivuxolimab in advanced cancers. Across the study: As their treatment, patients were administered ivuxolimab, an agonistic anti-OX40 (CD134) antibody.

Worth noting for this clone: What it binds is unknown.

Produced via immunoSEQ multiplex PCR; TCRdb's table is partial and in-frame only. The sample holds 60,000 or so clones, approximately 89% seen once. Findings of the study overall: Also present in some nonresponders was a low level of normalized T-cell clonal expansion. CD8+ T cells averaged more expanded clones than CD4+.

Germline CDR1 reads SGHRS; CDR2 reads YFSETQ. The CDR3 consists of 14 residues. The V end lost 4 bases, the J end lost 1 base, and 11 bases lay between the germline ends. The chain combines TRBV5-1 with TRBJ1-1; D is uncertain. The input for sequencing was CD4+ or CD8+ T cells sorted from blood, taken in a trial of the OX40 agonist ivuxolimab. The sequence was collected from an adult with an advanced solid tumor such as melanoma, head and neck, liver or kidney cancer. The DNA for the CDR3 is TGCGCCAGCAGCCGCGACCCCGGGAACACTGAAGCTTTCTTT. This encodes CASSRDPGNTEAFF.